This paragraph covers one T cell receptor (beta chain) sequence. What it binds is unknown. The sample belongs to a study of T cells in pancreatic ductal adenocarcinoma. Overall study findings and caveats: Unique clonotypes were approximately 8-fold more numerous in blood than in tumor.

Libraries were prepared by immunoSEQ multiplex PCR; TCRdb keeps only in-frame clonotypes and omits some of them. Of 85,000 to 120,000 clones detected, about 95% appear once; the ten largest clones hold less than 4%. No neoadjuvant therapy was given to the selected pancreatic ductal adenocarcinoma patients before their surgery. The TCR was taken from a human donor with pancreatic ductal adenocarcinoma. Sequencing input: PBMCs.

The CDR3 loop reads CASSLTSTGSETQYF. The DNA for the CDR3 is TGTGCCAGCAGCTTAACATCGACAGGGTCTGAGACCCAGTACTTC. J is TRBJ2-5 and V is TRBV7-3, with 7 nucleotides matching TRBD1. Trimming at V came to 0 bases and at J to 5 bases, leaving 6 bases not matched to a gene. CDR1 is SGHTA and CDR2 is FQGTGA in the germline V gene. The CDR3 contains 15 residues.